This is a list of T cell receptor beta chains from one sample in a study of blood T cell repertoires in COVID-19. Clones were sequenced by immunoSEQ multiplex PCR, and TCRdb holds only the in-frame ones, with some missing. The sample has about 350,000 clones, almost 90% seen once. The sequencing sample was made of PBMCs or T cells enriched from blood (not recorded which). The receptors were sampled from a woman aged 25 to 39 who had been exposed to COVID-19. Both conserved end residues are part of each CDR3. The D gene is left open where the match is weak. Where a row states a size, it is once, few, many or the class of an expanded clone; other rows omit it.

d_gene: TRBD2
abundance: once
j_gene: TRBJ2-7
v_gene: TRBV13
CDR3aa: CASSLRAGGPYEQYF
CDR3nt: TGTGCCAGCAGCTTAAGAGCGGGAGGGCCCTACGAGCAGTACTTC

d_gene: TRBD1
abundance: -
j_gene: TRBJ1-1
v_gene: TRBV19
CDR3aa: CAIRGTGVMNTEAFF
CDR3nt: TGTGCCATTAGAGGGACAGGGGTCATGAACACTGAAGCTTTCTTT

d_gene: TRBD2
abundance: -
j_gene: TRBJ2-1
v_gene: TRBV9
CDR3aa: CASSPPSGKGTGWQFF
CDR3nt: TGTGCCAGCAGCCCCCCTAGCGGGAAGGGGACGGGGTGGCAGTTCTTC

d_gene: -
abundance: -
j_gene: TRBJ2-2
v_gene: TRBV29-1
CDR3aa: CSVKRSAGELFF
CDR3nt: TGCAGCGTTAAGCGTAGCGCCGGGGAGCTGTTTTTT

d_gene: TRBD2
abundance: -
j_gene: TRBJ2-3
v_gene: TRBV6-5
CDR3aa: CASSYSSGRSTDTQYF
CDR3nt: TGTGCCAGCAGTTACTCTAGCGGGAGGAGCACAGATACGCAGTATTTT

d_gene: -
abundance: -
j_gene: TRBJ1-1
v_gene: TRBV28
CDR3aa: CVTLRLLNTEAFF
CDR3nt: TGTGTCACATTGAGGCTTTTGAACACTGAAGCTTTCTTT

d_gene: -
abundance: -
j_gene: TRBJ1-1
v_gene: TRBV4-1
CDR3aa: CASSQESRGGTEAFF
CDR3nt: TGCGCCAGCAGCCAAGAATCGCGGGGGGGCACTGAAGCTTTCTTT

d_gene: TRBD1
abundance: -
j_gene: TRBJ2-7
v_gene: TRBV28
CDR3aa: CASRRGTGDDIYEQYF
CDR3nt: TGTGCCAGCAGACGGGGGACAGGGGACGATATCTACGAGCAGTACTTC

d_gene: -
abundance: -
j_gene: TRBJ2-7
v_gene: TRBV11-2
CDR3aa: CASSLVSQSGGQYF
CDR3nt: TGTGCCAGCAGCTTAGTTAGTCAGTCCGGGGGGCAGTACTTC

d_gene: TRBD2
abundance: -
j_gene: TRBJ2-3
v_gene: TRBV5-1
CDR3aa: CASRTGTRQYF
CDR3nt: TGCGCCAGCAGAACCGGGACTAGGCAGTATTTT

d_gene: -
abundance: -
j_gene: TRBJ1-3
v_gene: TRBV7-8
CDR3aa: CASSRREDGNTIYF
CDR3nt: TGTGCCAGCAGCCGCAGGGAAGATGGAAACACCATATATTTT

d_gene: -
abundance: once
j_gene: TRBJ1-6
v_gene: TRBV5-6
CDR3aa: CASTTVRPSHDSPLHF
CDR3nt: TGTGCCAGCACTACGGTACGCCCTTCGCACGATTCACCCCTCCACTTT

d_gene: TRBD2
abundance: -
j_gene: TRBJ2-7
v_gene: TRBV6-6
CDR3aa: CASSSATSGSYEQYF
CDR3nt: TGTGCCAGCAGTTCCGCGACTAGCGGGAGCTACGAGCAGTACTTC

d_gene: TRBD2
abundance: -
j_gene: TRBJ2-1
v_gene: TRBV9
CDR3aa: CASSVWTGLAYNEQFF
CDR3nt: TGTGCCAGCAGCGTCTGGACGGGACTAGCCTACAATGAGCAGTTCTTC

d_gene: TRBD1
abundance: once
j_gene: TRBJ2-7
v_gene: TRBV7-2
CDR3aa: CASSLRGTGGSNEQYF
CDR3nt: TGTGCCAGCAGCTTAAGGGGGACAGGGGGCTCAAACGAGCAGTACTTC

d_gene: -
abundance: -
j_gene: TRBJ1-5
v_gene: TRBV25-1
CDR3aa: CASSPLGNQPQHF
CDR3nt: TGTGCCAGCAGTCCTTTAGGCAATCAGCCCCAGCATTTT

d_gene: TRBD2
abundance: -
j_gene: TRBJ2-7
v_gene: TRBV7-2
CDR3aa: CASRRRLAGTYEQYF
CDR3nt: TGTGCCAGCAGACGTAGACTAGCGGGTACCTACGAGCAGTACTTC

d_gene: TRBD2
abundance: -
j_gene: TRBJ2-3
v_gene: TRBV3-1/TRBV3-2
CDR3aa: CASSPLLGVAGEVDTQYF
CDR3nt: TGTGCCAGCAGCCCCCTTCTCGGGGTAGCGGGAGAGGTAGATACGCAGTATTTT

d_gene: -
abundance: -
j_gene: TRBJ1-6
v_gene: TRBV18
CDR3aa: CASSSQRTGIGSYNSPLHF
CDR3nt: TGTGCCAGCTCATCACAAAGAACAGGGATAGGGTCCTATAATTCACCCCTCCACTTT

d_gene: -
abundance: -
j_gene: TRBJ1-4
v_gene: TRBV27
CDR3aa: CASSPGTRNEKLFF
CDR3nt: TGTGCCAGCAGCCCCGGGACAAGGAATGAAAAACTGTTTTTT

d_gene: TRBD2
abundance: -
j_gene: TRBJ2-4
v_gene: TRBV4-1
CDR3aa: CASTPGLAGYLAKNIQYF
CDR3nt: TGCGCCAGCACCCCGGGACTAGCGGGATACTTAGCCAAAAACATTCAGTACTTC

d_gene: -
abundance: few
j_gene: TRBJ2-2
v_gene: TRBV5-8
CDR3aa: CASSFRGRVGTGELFF
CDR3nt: TGTGCCAGCAGCTTTCGTGGGCGCGTTGGCACCGGGGAGCTGTTTTTT

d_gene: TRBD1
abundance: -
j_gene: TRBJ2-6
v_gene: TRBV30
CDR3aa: CAWSGWGQPESGANVLTF
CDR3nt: TGTGCCTGGAGCGGGTGGGGACAGCCGGAGTCTGGGGCCAACGTCCTGACTTTC

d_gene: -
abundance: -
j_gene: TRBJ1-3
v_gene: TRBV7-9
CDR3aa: CASRPGFSGNTIYF
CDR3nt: TGTGCCAGCAGACCAGGGTTCTCTGGAAACACCATATATTTT

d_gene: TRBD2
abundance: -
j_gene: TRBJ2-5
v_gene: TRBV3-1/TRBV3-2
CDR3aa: CASSQEGLARPSPETQYF
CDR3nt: TGTGCCAGCAGCCAAGAGGGACTAGCGCGACCAAGTCCGGAGACCCAGTACTTC

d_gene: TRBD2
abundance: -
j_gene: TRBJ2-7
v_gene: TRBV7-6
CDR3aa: CASTPLGAGVLHEQYF
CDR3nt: TGTGCCAGCACTCCCCTCGGGGCGGGAGTTCTCCACGAGCAGTACTTC

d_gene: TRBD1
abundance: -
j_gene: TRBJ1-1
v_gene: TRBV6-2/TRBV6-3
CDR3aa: CASSLGQARMNTEAFF
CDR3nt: TGTGCCAGCAGCCTCGGACAGGCCAGAATGAACACTGAAGCTTTCTTT

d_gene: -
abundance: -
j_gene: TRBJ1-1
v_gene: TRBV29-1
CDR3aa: CGIQHRGGTEAFF
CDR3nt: TGCGGGATCCAGCATAGAGGGGGCACTGAAGCTTTCTTT

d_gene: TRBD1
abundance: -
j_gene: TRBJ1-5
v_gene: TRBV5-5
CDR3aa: CASSSKTGTGGQPQHF
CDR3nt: TGTGCCAGCAGCTCGAAAACCGGGACAGGGGGGCAGCCCCAGCATTTT

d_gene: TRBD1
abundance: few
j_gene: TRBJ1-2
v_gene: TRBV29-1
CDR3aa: CSVGPDRSTNYGYTF
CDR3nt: TGCAGCGTTGGACCGGACAGGAGCACTAACTATGGCTACACCTTC

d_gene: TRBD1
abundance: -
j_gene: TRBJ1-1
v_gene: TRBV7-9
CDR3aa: CASSLDRGRHTEAFF
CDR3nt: TGTGCCAGCAGCTTGGACAGGGGAAGGCACACTGAAGCTTTCTTT

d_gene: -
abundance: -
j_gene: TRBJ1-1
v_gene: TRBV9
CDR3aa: CASSVGGLTEAFF
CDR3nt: TGTGCCAGCAGCGTCGGGGGTTTGACTGAAGCTTTCTTT

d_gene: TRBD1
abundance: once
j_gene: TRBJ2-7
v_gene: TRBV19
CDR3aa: CASRGRQGAVNEQYF
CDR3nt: TGTGCCAGTAGGGGACGACAGGGGGCAGTCAACGAGCAGTACTTC

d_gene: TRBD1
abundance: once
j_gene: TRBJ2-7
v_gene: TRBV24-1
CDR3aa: CATSEYGTVYEQYF
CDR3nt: TGTGCCACCAGTGAATACGGGACAGTCTACGAGCAGTACTTC

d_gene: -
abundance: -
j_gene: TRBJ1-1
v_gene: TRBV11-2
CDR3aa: CASSLGGRTEAFF
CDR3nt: TGTGCCAGCAGCTTAGGAGGGAGGACTGAAGCTTTCTTT

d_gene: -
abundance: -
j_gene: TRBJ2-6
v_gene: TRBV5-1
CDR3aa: CASSPQGANVLTF
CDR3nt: TGCGCCAGCAGCCCGCAGGGGGCCAACGTCCTGACTTTC

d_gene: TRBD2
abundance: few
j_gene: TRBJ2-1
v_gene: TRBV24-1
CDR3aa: CATSGLAGMNEQFF
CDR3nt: TGTGCCACCAGTGGACTAGCGGGAATGAATGAGCAGTTCTTC

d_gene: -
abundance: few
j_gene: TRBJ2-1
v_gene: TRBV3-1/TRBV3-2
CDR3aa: CASSGRDLRGEQFF
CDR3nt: TGTGCCAGCAGCGGGCGGGATTTGAGGGGTGAGCAGTTCTTC

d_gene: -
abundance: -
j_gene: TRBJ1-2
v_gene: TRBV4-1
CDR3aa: CASSQETGLYGYTF
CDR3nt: TGCGCCAGCAGCCAAGAGACGGGTTTGTATGGCTACACCTTC

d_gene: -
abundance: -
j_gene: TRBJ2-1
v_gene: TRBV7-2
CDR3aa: CASSLEDSVGYNEQFF
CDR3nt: TGTGCCAGCAGCTTAGAGGACTCCGTCGGTTACAATGAGCAGTTCTTC

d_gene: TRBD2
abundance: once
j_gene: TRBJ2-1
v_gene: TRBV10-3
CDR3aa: CAISESGTSGNNEQFF
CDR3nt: TGTGCCATCAGTGAGTCGGGGACTAGCGGGAACAATGAGCAGTTCTTC

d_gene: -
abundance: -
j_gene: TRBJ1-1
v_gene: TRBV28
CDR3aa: CASSLPESGAFF
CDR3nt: TGTGCCAGCAGTTTACCTGAATCCGGAGCTTTCTTT